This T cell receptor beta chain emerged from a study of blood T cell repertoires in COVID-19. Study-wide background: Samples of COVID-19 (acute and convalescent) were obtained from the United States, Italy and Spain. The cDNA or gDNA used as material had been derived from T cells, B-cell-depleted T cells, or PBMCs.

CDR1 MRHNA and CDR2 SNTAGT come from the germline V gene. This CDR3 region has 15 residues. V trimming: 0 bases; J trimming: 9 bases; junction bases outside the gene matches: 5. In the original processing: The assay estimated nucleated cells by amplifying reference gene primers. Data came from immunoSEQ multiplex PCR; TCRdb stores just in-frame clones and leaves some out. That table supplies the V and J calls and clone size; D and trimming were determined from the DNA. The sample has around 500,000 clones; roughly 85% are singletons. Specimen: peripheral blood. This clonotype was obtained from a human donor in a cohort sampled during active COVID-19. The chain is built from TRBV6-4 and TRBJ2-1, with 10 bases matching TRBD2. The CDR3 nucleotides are TGTGCCAGCAGTGACTCGGCTAGCGGGAGTAGTGAGCAGTTCTTC. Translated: CASSDSASGSSEQFF.